The T cell receptor beta chain under discussion was sequenced for a study of blood T cells in healthy people across ages. Findings of the study overall: PBMC samples, being unsorted, prevented any conclusive comparison of naive and antigen-experienced cells.

Through a sample-barcoded 5' primer and a J-beta primer mix, a second PCR was run for roughly 6 to 12 cycles. Individual samples furnished no less than 3 million CDR3-containing paired-end reads apiece. TCRdb reprocessed the 5' RACE reads via MiXCR and lists one record per CDR3 protein. The sample includes 450,000 to 700,000 distinct CDR3 sequences, 27% of them seen just once. Note on this clonotype: The antigen remains unidentified.

The sequence came from a woman aged 70-85 years in good health. The specimen was blood.

Here the CDR3 DNA reads TGCAGCACCACCTCCACACGGGAGACCCAGTACTTC. Residues: CSTTSTRETQYF. This chain links TRBV29-1 with TRBJ2-5; the D is unclear. CDR3 length equals 12 residues. The V and J ends lost 8 bases and 5 bases respectively, with 15 bases between them. The germline gives CDR1 SQVTM, CDR2 ANQGSEA. The full variable domain, with the rest looked up from reference TRBV29-1 and TRBJ2-5, is SAVISQKPSRDICQRGTSLTIQCQVDSQVTMMFWYRQQPGQSLTLIATANQGSEATYESGFVIDKFPISRPNLTFSTLTVSNMSPEDSSIYLCSTTSTRETQYFGPGTRLLVL.